A single TCR beta chain is shown here with its context. What it binds is unknown. This CDR3 contains 12 residues. Germline CDR1 is SNHLY and CDR2 is FYNNEI. V was trimmed by 4 bases and J by 4 bases, leaving 8 bases between them. The data stem from a study of cytomegalovirus exposure and HLA in healthy donors. Study summary: As released early, the data held some 80 million unique TCRs from HLA-typed donors.

13 Jbeta primers and 60 Vbeta primers were used for the PCR. The assay was immunoSEQ multiplex PCR, and TCRdb's table has in-frame clones only and misses some. This sample has 150,000 to 200,000 clones; over 75% occur once, and the top ten carry about 0.24%. Study-wide findings and caveats: The study designated roughly 150 TCR beta chains cytomegalovirus-associated. Researchers reported in a later analysis that a missense DCLRE1C variant was tied to TCR beta V- and J-gene trimming. TCR beta V segments were, for the most part, productive about 90% or about 30% of the time in an earlier analysis.

Sample: PBMCs. V is TRBV2 and J is TRBJ2-7; D is uncertain. The receptor was derived from a girl in the first two years of life in good health and CMV-seronegative. The DNA for the CDR3 is TGTGCCAGCAGTGTTCAGATTTACGAGCAGTACTTC. The encoded protein is CASSVQIYEQYF.